The present TCR beta chain was sequenced within a study of response to subunit inactivated influenza vaccine (dated by TCRdb to the late 2010s). Background on the whole study: Deep quantitative T cell receptor repertoire profiling was used in the study to track responses to a trivalent subunit inactivated influenza vaccine. Here is what the overall study found, with its caveats: It was suggested by the authors that each seasonal influenza vaccination may recruit only a limited number of new T cells.

This clonotype has a handful of counts. It has no known antigen specificity. Base quality data are lacking; no much larger clone is found one base away. The method behind the library was RT-PCR. Sequencing took place on an Illumina HiSeq 2500. The public reads were reprocessed in TCRdb via fastp at Q25 and MiXCR, keeping in-frame beta chains. Rows are unified per CDR3 protein, each entry keeping the most common DNA and genes. In this sample the table shows some 640,000 distinct CDR3 sequences, approximately 13% of which occur a single time. The top ten hold less than 9% of the sample. The CDR1 and CDR2 encoded by the germline V gene are MNHEY and SVGEGT. V sheds 0 bases and J sheds 13 bases, leaving 12 bases between their ends. From cysteine to phenylalanine, the CDR3 is 12 amino acids long. Only the CDR3 portion is preserved as DNA: 36 bases, with reading frame beginning at the first base.

The sample in question was PBMCs from blood, obtained less than 15 days before vaccination. The receptor comes from a man aged 50-59 years who received an inactivated influenza vaccine. Donor details come from another sample of the same person, matched by shared clones. Recombination linked TRBV6-2 or TRBV6-3 to TRBJ2-5; TRBD2 is a possible D gene, resting on 5 matching bases. The encoded CDR3 is CASSYSADLLYF. The bases read TGTGCCAGCAGTTACTCGGCGGACTTACTGTACTTC.